What follows describes a single T cell receptor beta chain. The Seattle patients, enrolled during active infection, were followed longitudinally. The entry originates in a study of blood T cell repertoires in COVID-19. Study at large: Some COVID-19 samples were acute and others convalescent; all came from the United States, Italy and Spain. PBMCs, B-cell-depleted T cells, or T cells were the source of the cDNA or gDNA that made up the material.

The germline V gene has CDR1 SNHLY and CDR2 FYNNEI. The V end was cut by 4 bases, the J end by 5 bases, with 12 bases between. This CDR3 contains 14 residues. Original processing notes: Estimation of nucleated cell counts relied on the amplification of reference gene primers. The assay was immunoSEQ multiplex PCR, and TCRdb's table has in-frame clones only and misses some. The D gene and trimming were derived from the DNA, and the V and J assignments and clone size from that table. The profile covers about 300,000 clones, with approximately 89% appearing a single time and approximately 2% taken by the ten largest.

The specimen was peripheral blood. The V gene is TRBV2, the J gene TRBJ1-3; maybe TRBD1 (6 bases). The sequence derives from a woman aged 30 to 39 with COVID-19, enrolled during active disease. The CDR3 region is CASSVWGPRNTIYF. DNA for the CDR3: TGTGCCAGCAGTGTTTGGGGGCCGAGAAACACCATATATTTT. Looking up the rest from reference TRBV2 and TRBJ1-3 gives the full variable domain: EPEVTQTPSHQVTQMGQEVILRCVPISNHLYFYWYRQILGQKVEFLVSFYNNEISEKSEIFDDQFSVERPDGSNFTLKIRSTKLEDSAMYFCASSVWGPRNTIYFGEGSWLTVV.